The 12 T cell receptor beta chains listed next were all sequenced from one sample in a study of blood T cell repertoires in COVID-19 (dated by TCRdb to 2018 to 2020). The method was the immunoSEQ multiplex PCR assay. The table comes from immuneACCESS by way of TCRdb, which keeps in-frame sequences with V and J called. Part of the clones is missing from these tables; in studies checked, under half for an unresolved V gene and the rest for unknown reasons. This sample has about 190,000 clones in its table, and approximately 90% of those were observed once. The ten largest clones represent around 1.1% of the sample. Sequencing was done on a sample of peripheral blood. The origin of the receptors is a man aged 30 to 45 with acute or convalescent COVID-19.

The rearrangement links TRBV7-9 to TRBJ2-5, with D possibly TRBD2 on 5 matching bases. This CDR3 region has 14 residues. V gave up 1 base and J gave up 10 bases, with 16 bases separating them. Germline lookup yields CDR1 SEHNR and CDR2 FQNEAQ (reference sequence). The CDR3 protein is CASSLVSPQGSQYF. CDR3 DNA sequence: TGTGCCAGCAGCTTAGTGTCTCCTCAAGGGAGCCAGTACTTC. Variable domain in full (rest from reference TRBV7-9 and TRBJ2-5): DTGVSQNPRHKITKRGQNVTFRCDPISEHNRLYWYRQTLGQGPEFLTYFQNEAQLEKSRLLSDRFSAERPKGSFSTLEIQRTEQGDSAMYLCASSLVSPQGSQYFGPGTRLLVL.

This clone was observed once. The chain couples TRBV15 to TRBJ1-4, with D unresolved. The CDR3 covers 12 residues. CDR1 is LNHNV, CDR2 YYDKDF, per germline (reference sequence). Trimming left V 2 bases short and J 6 bases short, with 4 bases between. The CDR3 DNA reads TGTGCCACCAGCAGACCTTATGAAAAACTGTTTTTT. As protein: CATSRPYEKLFF.

The rearrangement links TRBV25-1 to TRBJ2-7, with D perhaps matching TRBD1 (6 bases). V was clipped by 8 bases and J by 5 bases, with 16 bases between them. This CDR3 is built from 13 residues. Per germline, CDR1 MGHDK and CDR2 SYGVNS. Here the CDR3 DNA reads TGTGCCAGCGTTCTTACAGGGTTCAACGAGCAGTACTTC. Its translation is CASVLTGFNEQYF.

The chain joins TRBV11-2 to TRBJ1-2, with D unclear. The V gene's germline CDR1 is SGHAT and CDR2 FQNNGV. The CDR3 length is 13 residues. Trimming pared 2 bases from V and 4 bases from J, leaving 8 bases between. This CDR3 is CASSLLSFYGYTF. In DNA, the CDR3 is TGTGCCAGCAGCTTACTAAGTTTCTATGGCTACACCTTC.

The V gene is TRBV4-1, the J gene TRBJ2-5; the D gene is possibly TRBD2 (6 bases). This CDR3 region has 16 residues. V dropped 4 bases and J dropped 5 bases, with 20 bases sitting between them. CDR1 is MGHRA, CDR2 YSYEKL, per germline. This CDR3 is CASSRPRRGIKETQYF. DNA for the CDR3: TGCGCCAGCAGCCGTCCCAGACGCGGGATAAAGGAGACCCAGTACTTC.

V is TRBV28 and J is TRBJ2-4; D gene uncertain. V was trimmed by 7 bases and J by 8 bases, leaving 9 bases between them. The CDR3 covers 11 residues. CDR1 is MDHEN and CDR2 is SYDVKM in the germline V gene. DNA for the CDR3: TGTGCCAGCACCAACGGGTACATTCAGTACTTC. It codes for CASTNGYIQYF.

V and J are TRBV5-1 and TRBJ2-3; 14 bases fit TRBD2. The CDR3 length is 16 residues. V trimming: 4 bases; J trimming: 8 bases; junction bases outside the gene matches: 9. The germline gives CDR1 SGHRS, CDR2 YFSETQ. The CDR3 DNA follows: TGCGCCAGCAGCCCCGGTGGGACTAGCGGGAGAGGTACGCAGTATTTT. Translated, it gives CASSPGGTSGRGTQYF.

The V gene is TRBV5-1, the J gene TRBJ2-2, with D possibly being TRBD2 (5 bases). Germline V gives CDR1 SGHRS, CDR2 YFSETQ. The CDR3 length is 15 residues. V lost 1 base to trimming and J lost 0 bases, with 7 bases between them. The CDR3 coding sequence is TGCGCCAGCAGCTTGTTCGGGGCGAACACCGGGGAGCTGTTTTTT. Protein: CASSLFGANTGELFF.

V usage is TRBV5-6 and J usage is TRBJ2-5, with a tentative D call TRBD2 (6 bases). V was pared by 4 bases and J by 2 bases, with 15 bases between. Germline CDR1 SGHDT, CDR2 YYEEEE. The length of the CDR3 is 15 residues. In nucleotides, the CDR3 is TGTGCCAGCAGCCGGGGGTGGGGAGGACAAGAGACCCAGTACTTC. Amino acids: CASSRGWGGQETQYF. Together with reference TRBV5-6 and TRBJ2-5, the CDR3 gives the full variable domain: DAGVTQSPTHLIKTRGQQVTLRCSPKSGHDTVSWYQQALGQGPQFIFQYYEEEERQRGNFPDRFSGHQFPNYSSELNVNALLLGDSALYLCASSRGWGGQETQYFGPGTRLLVL.

V is TRBV7-9 and J is TRBJ1-1; D is ambiguous. The CDR3 is 15 residues long. Germline CDR1 SEHNR, CDR2 FQNEAQ (reference sequence). Trimming stripped 1 base from V and 4 bases from J, with 13 bases between. The CDR3 DNA reads TGTGCCAGCAGCTTAGTAGCGGGATTGGGCACTGAAGCTTTCTTT. It translates to CASSLVAGLGTEAFF.

The chain recombines TRBV5-4 with TRBJ2-3; TRBD2 matches 9 bases. The CDR3 is 15 amino acids. V was pared by 5 bases and J by 5 bases, with 9 bases of the junction left unmatched. Germline values: CDR1 SGHNT, CDR2 YYREEE (reference sequence). The CDR3 DNA sequence: TGTGCCAGCAGGTTTGGGACTAGCTTGGTAGATACGCAGTATTTT. It encodes CASRFGTSLVDTQYF.

This clone was seen once. The rearrangement links TRBV18 to TRBJ1-4; 8 nucleotides match TRBD1. V dropped 3 bases and J dropped 6; count of bases not matched to a gene: 3. CDR3 length: 14 residues. CDR1 is KGHSH and CDR2 is LQKENI in the germline V gene. The CDR3 DNA is TGTGCCAGCTCACCGGGGACAGGATATGAAAAACTGTTTTTT. Translated, it gives CASSPGTGYEKLFF.